At least ten counts were recorded for the clone carrying this T cell receptor (beta chain). This entry comes from a study of T cell repertoires in cytomegalovirus infection. TCRdb called the reads again in MiXCR, with one record for every CDR3 protein. The data hold hundreds of thousands of distinct CDR3 sequences, with approximately 7% observed a single time. V was pared by 3 bases and J by 2 bases, with 8 bases between. The CDR3 loop spans 13 amino acids. Looked up from germline, CDR1 is SGHVS and CDR2 is FQNEAQ. The TCR originated in a human donor in good health (CMV status not recorded). Some clones in this sample may be carry-over from other donors' samples. V is TRBV7-8 and J is TRBJ2-7; D uncertain. The sample consisted of PBMCs. The CDR3 DNA follows: TGTGCCAGCAGCTTCGGCAGAGCCTACGAGCAGTACTTC. Amino acids: CASSFGRAYEQYF.